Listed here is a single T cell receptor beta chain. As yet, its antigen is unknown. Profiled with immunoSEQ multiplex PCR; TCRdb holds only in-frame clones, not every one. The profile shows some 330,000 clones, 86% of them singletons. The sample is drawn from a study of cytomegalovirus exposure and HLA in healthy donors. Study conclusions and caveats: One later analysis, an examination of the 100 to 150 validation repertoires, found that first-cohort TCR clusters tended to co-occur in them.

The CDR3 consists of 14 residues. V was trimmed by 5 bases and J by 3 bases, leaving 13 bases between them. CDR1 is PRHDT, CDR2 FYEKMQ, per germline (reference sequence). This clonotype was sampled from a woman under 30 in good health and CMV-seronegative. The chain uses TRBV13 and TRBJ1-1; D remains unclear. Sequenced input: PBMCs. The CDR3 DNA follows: TGTGCCAGCAGCCCGAGGTGGCGGGACACTGAAGCTTTCTTT. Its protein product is CASSPRWRDTEAFF. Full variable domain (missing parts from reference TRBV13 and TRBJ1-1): AAGVIQSPRHLIKEKRETATLKCYPIPRHDTVYWYQQGPGQDPQFLISFYEKMQSDKGSIPDRFSAQQFSDYHSELNMSSLELGDSALYFCASSPRWRDTEAFFGQGTRLTVV.